This T cell receptor beta chain was captured in a study of cytomegalovirus exposure and HLA in healthy donors. General study points: Available immune exposure information was restricted to CMV serostatus only.

To note about this clone: The antigen is undetermined.

Amplification used 60 Vbeta primers and 13 Jbeta primers. Sequenced by immunoSEQ multiplex PCR; TCRdb stores in-frame clones only, minus some. The table shows about 170,000 clones, with roughly 71% occurring only once. Germline V lookup: CDR1 SQVTM, CDR2 ANQGSEA. V was shortened by 4 bases and J by 2 bases, with 11 bases between the two germline ends. This CDR3 is built from 14 residues. The receptor was derived from a girl under 18 in good health and CMV-seronegative. The sample was PBMCs. V usage is TRBV29-1 and J usage is TRBJ2-2, with a weak D call TRBD2 (6 bases). This CDR3 reads CSVVLGLNTGELFF. The CDR3 DNA sequence: TGCAGCGTTGTCTTGGGACTCAACACCGGGGAGCTGTTTTTT.